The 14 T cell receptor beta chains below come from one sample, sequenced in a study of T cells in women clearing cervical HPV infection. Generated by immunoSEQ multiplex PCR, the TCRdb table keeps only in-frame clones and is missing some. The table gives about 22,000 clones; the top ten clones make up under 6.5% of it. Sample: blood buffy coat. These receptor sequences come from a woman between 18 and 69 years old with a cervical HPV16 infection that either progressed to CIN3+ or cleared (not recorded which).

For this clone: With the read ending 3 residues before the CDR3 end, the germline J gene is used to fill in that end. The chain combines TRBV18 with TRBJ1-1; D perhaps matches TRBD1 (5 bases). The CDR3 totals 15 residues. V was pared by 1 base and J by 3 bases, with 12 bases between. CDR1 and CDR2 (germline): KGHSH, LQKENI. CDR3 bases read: TGTGCCAGCTCACCACTCGGAGGGGAGGACACTGAA. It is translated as CASSPLGGEDTE. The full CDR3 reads CASSPLGGEDTEAFF.

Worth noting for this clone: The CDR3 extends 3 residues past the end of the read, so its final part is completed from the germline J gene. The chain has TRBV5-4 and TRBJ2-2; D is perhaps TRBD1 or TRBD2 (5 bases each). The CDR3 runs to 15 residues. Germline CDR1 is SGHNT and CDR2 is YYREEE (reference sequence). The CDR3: CASSFQGEGFSPLFF. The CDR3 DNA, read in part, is TGTGCCAGCAGCTTTCAGGGCGAGGGGTTCTCACCG. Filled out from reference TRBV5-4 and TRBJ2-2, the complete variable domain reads ETGVTQSPTHLIKTRGQQVTLRCSSQSGHNTVSWYQQALGQGPQFIFQYYREEENGRGNFPPRFSGLQFPNYSSELNVNALELDDSALYLCASSFQGEGFSPLFFGEGSRLTVL.

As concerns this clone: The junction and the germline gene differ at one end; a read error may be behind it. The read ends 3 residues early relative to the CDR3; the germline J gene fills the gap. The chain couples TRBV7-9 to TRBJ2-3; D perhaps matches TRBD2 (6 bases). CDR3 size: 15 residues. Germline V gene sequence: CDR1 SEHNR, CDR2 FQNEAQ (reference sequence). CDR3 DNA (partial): TGTTCCAGCAGCTTACTGGAGGGGCCCACAGATACG. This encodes CSSSLLEGPTDT. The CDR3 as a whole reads CSSSLLEGPTDTQYF.

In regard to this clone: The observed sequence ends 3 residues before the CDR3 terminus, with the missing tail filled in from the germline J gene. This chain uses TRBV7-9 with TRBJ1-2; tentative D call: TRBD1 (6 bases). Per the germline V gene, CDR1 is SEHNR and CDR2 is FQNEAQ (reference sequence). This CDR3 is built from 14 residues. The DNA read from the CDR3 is TGTGCCAGCAGCCCCGGATTAAGGGGACACATC. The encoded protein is CASSPGLRGHI. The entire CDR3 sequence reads CASSPGLRGHIYTF.

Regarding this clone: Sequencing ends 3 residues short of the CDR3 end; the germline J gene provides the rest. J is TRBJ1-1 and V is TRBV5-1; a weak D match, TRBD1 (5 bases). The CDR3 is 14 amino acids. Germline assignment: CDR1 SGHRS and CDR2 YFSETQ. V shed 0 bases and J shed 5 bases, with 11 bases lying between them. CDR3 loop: CASSLVGAGTEAFF. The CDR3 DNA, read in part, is TGCGCCAGCAGCTTGGTAGGGGCTGGGACTGAA.

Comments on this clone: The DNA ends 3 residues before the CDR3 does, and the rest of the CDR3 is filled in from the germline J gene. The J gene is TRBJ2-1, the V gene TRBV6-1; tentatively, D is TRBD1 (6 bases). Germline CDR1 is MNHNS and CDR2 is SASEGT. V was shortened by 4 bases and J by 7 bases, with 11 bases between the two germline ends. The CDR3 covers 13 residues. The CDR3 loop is CASSGGLRNEQFF. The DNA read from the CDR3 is TGTGCCAGCAGTGGGGGGCTTAGAAATGAG.

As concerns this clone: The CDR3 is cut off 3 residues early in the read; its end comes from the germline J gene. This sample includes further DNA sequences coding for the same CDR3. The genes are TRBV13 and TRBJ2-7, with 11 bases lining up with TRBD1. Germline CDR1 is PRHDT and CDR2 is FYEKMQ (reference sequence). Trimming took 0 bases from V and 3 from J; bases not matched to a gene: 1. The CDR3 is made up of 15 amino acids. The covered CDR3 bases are TGTGCCAGCAGCTTAGGTGGGACAGGGGGCTACGAG. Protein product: CASSLGGTGGYE. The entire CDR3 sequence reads CASSLGGTGGYEQYF.

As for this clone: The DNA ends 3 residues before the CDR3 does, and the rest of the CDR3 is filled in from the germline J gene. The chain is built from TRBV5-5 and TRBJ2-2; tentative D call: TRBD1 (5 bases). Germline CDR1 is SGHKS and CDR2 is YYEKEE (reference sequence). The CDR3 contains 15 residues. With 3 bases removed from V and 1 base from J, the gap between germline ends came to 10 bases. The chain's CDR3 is CASSSQAGNTGELFF. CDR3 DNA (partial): TGTGCCAGCAGCTCACAGGCAGGGAACACCGGGGAG.

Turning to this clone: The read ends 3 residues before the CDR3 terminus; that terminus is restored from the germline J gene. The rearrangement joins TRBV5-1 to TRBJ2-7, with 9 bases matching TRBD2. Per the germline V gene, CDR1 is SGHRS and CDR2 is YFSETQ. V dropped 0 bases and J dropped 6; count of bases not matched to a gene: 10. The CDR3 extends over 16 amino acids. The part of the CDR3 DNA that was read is TGCGCCAGCAGCTTGGGGGTAGCGGGAGAGGTTTTCGAG. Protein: CASSLGVAGEVFE. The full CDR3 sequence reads CASSLGVAGEVFEQYF. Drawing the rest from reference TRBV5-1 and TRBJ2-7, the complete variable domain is KAGVTQTPRYLIKTRGQQVTLSCSPISGHRSVSWYQQTPGQGLQFLFEYFSETQRNKGNFPGRFSGRQFSNSRSEMNVSTLELGDSALYLCASSLGVAGEVFEQYFGPGTRLTVT.

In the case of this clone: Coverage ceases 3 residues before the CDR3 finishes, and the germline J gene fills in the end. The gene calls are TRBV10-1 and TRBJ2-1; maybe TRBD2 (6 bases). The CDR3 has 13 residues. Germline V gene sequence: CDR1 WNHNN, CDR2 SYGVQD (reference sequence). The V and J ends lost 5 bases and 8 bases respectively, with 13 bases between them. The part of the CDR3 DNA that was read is TGCGCCAGCAGTCAGACTAGTCGCGATGAG. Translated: CASSQTSRDE. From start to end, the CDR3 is CASSQTSRDEQFF.

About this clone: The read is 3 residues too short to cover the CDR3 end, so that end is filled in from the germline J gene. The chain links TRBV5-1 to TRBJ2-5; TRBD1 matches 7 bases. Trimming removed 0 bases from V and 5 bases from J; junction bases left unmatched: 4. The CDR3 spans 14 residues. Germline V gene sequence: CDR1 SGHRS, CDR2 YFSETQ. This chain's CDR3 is CASSLEGGWETQYF. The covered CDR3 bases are TGCGCCAGCAGCTTGGAAGGGGGCTGGGAGACC.

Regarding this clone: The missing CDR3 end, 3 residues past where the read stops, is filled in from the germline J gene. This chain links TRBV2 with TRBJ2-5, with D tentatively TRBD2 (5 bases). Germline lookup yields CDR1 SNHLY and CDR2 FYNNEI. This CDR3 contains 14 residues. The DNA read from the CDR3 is TGTGCCAGCAGTACTACTAGGAGCACAGATACC. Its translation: CASSTTRSTDT. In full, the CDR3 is CASSTTRSTDTQYF. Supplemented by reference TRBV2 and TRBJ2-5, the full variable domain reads EPEVTQTPSHQVTQMGQEVILRCVPISNHLYFYWYRQILGQKVEFLVSFYNNEISEKSEIFDDQFSVERPDGSNFTLKIRSTKLEDSAMYFCASSTTRSTDTQYFGPGTRLLVL.

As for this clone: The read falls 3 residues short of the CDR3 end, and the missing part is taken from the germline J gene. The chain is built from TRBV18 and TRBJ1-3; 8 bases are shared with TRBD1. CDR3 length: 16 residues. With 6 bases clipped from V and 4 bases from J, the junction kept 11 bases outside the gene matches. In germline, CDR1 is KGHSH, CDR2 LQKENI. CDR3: CASSLRPRDRGNTIYF. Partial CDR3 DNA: TGTGCCAGCTCCCTGAGGCCCCGGGACAGGGGAAACACC.

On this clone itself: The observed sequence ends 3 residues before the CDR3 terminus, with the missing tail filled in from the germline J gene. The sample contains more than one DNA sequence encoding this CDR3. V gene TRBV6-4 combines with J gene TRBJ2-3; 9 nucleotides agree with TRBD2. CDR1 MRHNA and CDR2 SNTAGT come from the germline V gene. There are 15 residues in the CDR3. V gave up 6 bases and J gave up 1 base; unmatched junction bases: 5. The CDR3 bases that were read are TGTGCCAGCAGCCAGCTAGCGGGGCGCACAGATACG. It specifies CASSQLAGRTDT. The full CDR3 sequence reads CASSQLAGRTDTQYF.